The rows below give T cell receptor beta chains drawn from one sample of a study of shared clonotypes between healthy human individuals. The table came from immunoSEQ multiplex PCR; TCRdb's copy has only in-frame clones and leaves some out. The table lists around 1.6 million clones, 98% of them singletons. The sample taken for sequencing was naive CD4+ T cells sorted from blood. The receptors derive from a man aged 25-45 years in good health. The CDR3 runs from the conserved cysteine through the conserved F or W. D genes are given only for firm matches. The size entry is marked missing in some rows and otherwise reads once, few, many or a size class.

J	D	size	V	length	DNA	CDR3
TRBJ1-1	-	-	TRBV2	14	TGTGCCAGCACTTTTGTGACGGCGAACACTGAAGCTTTCTTT	CASTFVTANTEAFF
TRBJ1-1	TRBD1	-	TRBV28	15	TGTGCCAGCAGCTCCGGGACAGGAGGCGTACGAGAAGCTTTCTTT	CASSSGTGGVREAFF
TRBJ1-1	-	-	TRBV10-3	14	TGTGCCATCAGTGATTTATCAGGACAGCATGAAGCTTTCTTT	CAISDLSGQHEAFF
TRBJ2-5	TRBD2	-	TRBV5-1	18	TGCGCCAGCAGCTTGACTAGCGGGACTCAAGGGGTCGGGGAGACCCAGTACTTC	CASSLTSGTQGVGETQYF
TRBJ2-7	-	-	TRBV21-1	13	TGTGCCAGCCCCCAGGGTTTGGGCTACGAGCAGTACTTC	CASPQGLGYEQYF
TRBJ1-3	-	-	TRBV13	16	TGTGCCAGCAGAGATAAAAAGATAGCGTCTGGAAACACCATATATTTT	CASRDKKIASGNTIYF
TRBJ1-2	TRBD1	-	TRBV4-3	15	TGCGCCAGCAGCCAAGTCGGGACAGCCAACTATGGCTACACCTTC	CASSQVGTANYGYTF
TRBJ1-1	-	-	TRBV5-1	15	TGCGCCAGCAGCTCGGCAGGGAGGACGAACACTGAAGCTTTCTTT	CASSSAGRTNTEAFF
TRBJ1-5	-	-	TRBV2	16	TGTGCCAGCAGTGAAGAGGGACCGAATAGCAATCAGCCCCAGCATTTT	CASSEEGPNSNQPQHF
TRBJ2-6	-	-	TRBV19	15	TGTGCCAGTAGTATAGAATCCTCTGGGGCCAACGTCCTGACTTTC	CASSIESSGANVLTF
TRBJ2-7	TRBD2	-	TRBV2	13	TGTGCCAGCAGCGGGGGAGGGAAGCGGGAGCAGTACTTC	CASSGGGKREQYF
TRBJ1-4	-	-	TRBV2	15	TGTGCCAGCAGTGAATTTGAAGCAACTAATGAAAAACTGTTTTTT	CASSEFEATNEKLFF
TRBJ2-1	-	-	TRBV6-5	14	TGTGCCAGCAGTTACTCCCCCGTAATCAATGAGCAGTTCTTC	CASSYSPVINEQFF
TRBJ2-7	-	-	TRBV15	17	TGTGCCACCAGCAGAGGACTAGGAGGGGACACGAAAAACGAGCAGTACTTC	CATSRGLGGDTKNEQYF
TRBJ2-7	-	-	TRBV18	13	TGTGCCAGCTCCACCGGGGGGCCCTACGAGCAGTACTTC	CASSTGGPYEQYF
TRBJ1-5	-	-	TRBV5-5	15	TGTGCCAGCAGTTTAACGTCACATAGCAATCAGCCCCAGCATTTT	CASSLTSHSNQPQHF
TRBJ1-1	TRBD1	-	TRBV30	15	TGTGCCTGGAGTGTAGGAGGGACAGGGGTCACTGAAGCTTTCTTT	CAWSVGGTGVTEAFF
TRBJ2-1	TRBD1	-	TRBV7-2	13	TGTGCCGGACAGGGGGCTGAGGGCAATGAGCAGTTCTTC	CAGQGAEGNEQFF
TRBJ2-5	-	-	TRBV10-3	12	TGTGCCATGAGGGGCGAGGGGGAGACCCAGTACTTC	CAMRGEGETQYF
TRBJ2-3	TRBD1	-	TRBV14	16	TGTGCCAGCAGCCCCCCCAGGGGGCGAGGGGGAGATACGCAGTATTTT	CASSPPRGRGGDTQYF
TRBJ2-7	TRBD2	-	TRBV7-3	14	TGTGCCAGCAGGATCTCCGGGACTAACAACGAGCAGTACTTC	CASRISGTNNEQYF
TRBJ2-7	-	-	TRBV5-8	13	TGTGCCAGCAGCTTGGTTGGATACTACGAGCAGTACTTC	CASSLVGYYEQYF
TRBJ2-1	-	-	TRBV11-3	14	TGTGCCAGCAGAAAGGGGGGCAGGGGTCATGAGCAGTTCTTC	CASRKGGRGHEQFF
TRBJ2-7	-	-	TRBV28	15	TGTGCCAGCAGTTCCCCGTCAAGCCACTCCTACGAGCAGTACTTC	CASSSPSSHSYEQYF
TRBJ2-1	-	-	TRBV10-3	12	TGTGCCATCAGAGGCGACAGCAATGAGCAGTTCTTC	CAIRGDSNEQFF
TRBJ2-1	TRBD1	-	TRBV7-9	16	TGTGCCAGCAGCACATGGACAGGGAGCTCCTACAATGAGCAGTTCTTC	CASSTWTGSSYNEQFF
TRBJ2-1	TRBD2	-	TRBV12-5	16	TGTGCTAGTGGTTTGGACGGGACTAGCGGGAGAAATGAGCAGTTCTTC	CASGLDGTSGRNEQFF
TRBJ1-1	-	-	TRBV5-1	14	TGCGCCAGCAGCTTGGATAGACAAAACACTGAAGCTTTCTTT	CASSLDRQNTEAFF
TRBJ1-1	-	-	TRBV19	13	TGTGCCAGTAGTATCTATGGTTACACTGAAGCTTTCTTT	CASSIYGYTEAFF
TRBJ2-3	TRBD2	-	TRBV7-2	16	TGTGCCAGCAGCTTACGCGTCGGGGGGGGCACAGATACGCAGTATTTT	CASSLRVGGGTDTQYF
TRBJ2-5	-	-	TRBV9	17	TGTGCCAGCGAAACCCTAGGCAGCGGAGACTTCCAAGAGACCCAGTACTTC	CASETLGSGDFQETQYF
TRBJ2-1	-	-	TRBV4-2	16	TGTGCCAGCAGCCAAGGTGAGGGAACTCTCTACAATGAGCAGTTCTTC	CASSQGEGTLYNEQFF
TRBJ2-7	-	-	TRBV5-1	16	TGCGCCAGCAGCCTTCGGGACTTCGGGTTCTCCTACGAGCAGTACTTC	CASSLRDFGFSYEQYF
TRBJ2-1	-	-	TRBV27	14	TGTGCCAGCAGTTTCTTACCCGGATACAATGAGCAGTTCTTC	CASSFLPGYNEQFF
TRBJ1-1	TRBD1	once	TRBV7-2	14	TGTGCCAGCAGACAACAGGGGGCGAGCACTGAAGCTTTCTTT	CASRQQGASTEAFF
TRBJ2-7	TRBD2	-	TRBV5-1	18	TGCGCCAGCAGCTTGTGGGTCAAGAGCGGGATGATCTCCTACGAGCAGTACTTC	CASSLWVKSGMISYEQYF
TRBJ1-1	-	-	TRBV6-5	12	TGTGCCAGCAGGGACCCGAACACTGAAGCTTTCTTT	CASRDPNTEAFF
TRBJ2-7	-	-	TRBV27	14	TGTGCCAGCACCGGTTTTAGCAGACCCTACGAGCAGTACTTC	CASTGFSRPYEQYF
TRBJ1-4	TRBD1	-	TRBV18	13	TGTGCCAGCTCACAGTTAGGGGGCGAAAAACTGTTTTTT	CASSQLGGEKLFF
TRBJ2-5	-	-	TRBV7-9	12	TGTGCCAGCAGCTTACACACGGAGACCCAGTACTTC	CASSLHTETQYF
TRBJ2-1	-	few	TRBV20-1	10	TGCAGTGCTACCTACAATGAGCAGTTCTTC	CSATYNEQFF
TRBJ1-2	-	-	TRBV2	15	TGTGCCAGCAGTCTGACGCGCGAAGTGCTCTATGGCTACACCTTC	CASSLTREVLYGYTF
TRBJ1-5	-	once	TRBV16	15	TGTGCCAGCAGTCCGAGCTCCGCAGGCAATCAGCCCCAGCATTTT	CASSPSSAGNQPQHF
TRBJ1-1	-	once	TRBV5-1	14	TGCGCCAGCGCGGAGCTTGCAGTGAACACTGAAGCTTTCTTT	CASAELAVNTEAFF
TRBJ2-1	TRBD2	-	TRBV18	16	TGTGCCAGCTCACCATGGACTAGCGGGAACTACAATGAGCAGTTCTTC	CASSPWTSGNYNEQFF
TRBJ1-1	-	-	TRBV5-1	15	TGCGCCAGCAGTTCCATTCCGGCAGTCGACACTGAAGCTTTCTTT	CASSSIPAVDTEAFF
TRBJ2-1	-	-	TRBV9	16	TGTGCCAGCAGCGACGACCTAGCGTATCGGTACAATGAGCAGTTCTTC	CASSDDLAYRYNEQFF
TRBJ1-5	-	-	TRBV21-1	16	TGTGCCAGCAACAAAAAACAGGGGGGTAGCAATCAGCCCCAGCATTTT	CASNKKQGGSNQPQHF
TRBJ2-4	TRBD2	-	TRBV11-2	20	TGTGCCAGCAGCTTAGAACCCCGACTAGCGGGAATACTAGCCAAAAACATTCAGTACTTC	CASSLEPRLAGILAKNIQYF
TRBJ2-3	TRBD2	-	TRBV19	14	TGTGCCAGTAGAGGGCTAGCGGGCACAGATACGCAGTATTTT	CASRGLAGTDTQYF
TRBJ2-5	-	-	TRBV15	17	TGTGCCACCAGCAGAGGAAGGGGCTACCCCCTTCAAGGTACCCAGTACTTC	CATSRGRGYPLQGTQYF
TRBJ2-1	TRBD2	-	TRBV6-5	12	TGTGCCAGCAGCCCGGGGGGGCGGGAGCAGTTCTTC	CASSPGGREQFF
TRBJ1-3	-	-	TRBV11-2	16	TGTGCCAGCAGCTTAGTCGACAGGTCCTCTGGAAACACCATATATTTT	CASSLVDRSSGNTIYF
TRBJ1-1	-	-	TRBV18	14	TGTGCCAGCTCTCAGGGGCGGGGGGGCACTGAAGCTTTCTTT	CASSQGRGGTEAFF
TRBJ2-3	TRBD2	-	TRBV5-4	15	TGTGCCAGCAGTACCGGGACTACCTCCACAGATACGCAGTATTTT	CASSTGTTSTDTQYF
TRBJ2-5	-	-	TRBV5-1	13	TGCGCCAGCAGCTTGGCAGAGTTGGAGACCCAGTACTTC	CASSLAELETQYF
TRBJ2-1	-	-	TRBV7-2	14	TGTGCCAGCAGCCAACCGGGCATAGAGGGCGAGCAGTTCTTC	CASSQPGIEGEQFF
TRBJ1-1	-	-	TRBV5-1	16	TGCGCCAGCAGCCCAGCTCCCCTCCGGGGGAGAGCTGAAGCTTTCTTT	CASSPAPLRGRAEAFF
TRBJ1-4	-	-	TRBV5-1	18	TGCGCCAGCAGCTTGAACCGGCCGGTACCGGAGGGTTACGAAAAACTGTTTTTT	CASSLNRPVPEGYEKLFF